This TCR beta chain was identified during a study of spatial heterogeneity in lung cancer. Time point given: sample taken at primary tumor resection. Unsorted tumor, nontumor lung tissue or cryopreserved PBMC supplied the whole RNA. The study tagged each TCR cDNA molecule with a unique molecular identifier. TCRdb re-called the 5' RACE reads with MiXCR, one entry per CDR3 protein. The sample includes about 47,000 distinct CDR3 sequences, around 11% of them seen just once. Points from the study as a whole: Resection blood, more than follow-up blood, showed ubiquitous expanded tumor TCRs.

CDR3 size: 19 residues. Germline V gene lookup returns CDR1 SGHRS and CDR2 YFSETQ. V gave up 3 bases and J gave up 1 base; unmatched junction bases: 7. This clonotype appeared a few times. The antigen is not known. The sequencing here drew on PBMCs, taken at surgery. This TCR came from a female donor with early-stage non-small cell lung cancer. The chain combines TRBV5-1 with TRBJ2-2; TRBD2 agrees at 15 bases. CDR3 bases: TGCGCCAGCAGCTACCGTGGGACTAGCGGGGGGCTGAACACCGGGGAGCTGTTTTTT. It codes for CASSYRGTSGGLNTGELFF.